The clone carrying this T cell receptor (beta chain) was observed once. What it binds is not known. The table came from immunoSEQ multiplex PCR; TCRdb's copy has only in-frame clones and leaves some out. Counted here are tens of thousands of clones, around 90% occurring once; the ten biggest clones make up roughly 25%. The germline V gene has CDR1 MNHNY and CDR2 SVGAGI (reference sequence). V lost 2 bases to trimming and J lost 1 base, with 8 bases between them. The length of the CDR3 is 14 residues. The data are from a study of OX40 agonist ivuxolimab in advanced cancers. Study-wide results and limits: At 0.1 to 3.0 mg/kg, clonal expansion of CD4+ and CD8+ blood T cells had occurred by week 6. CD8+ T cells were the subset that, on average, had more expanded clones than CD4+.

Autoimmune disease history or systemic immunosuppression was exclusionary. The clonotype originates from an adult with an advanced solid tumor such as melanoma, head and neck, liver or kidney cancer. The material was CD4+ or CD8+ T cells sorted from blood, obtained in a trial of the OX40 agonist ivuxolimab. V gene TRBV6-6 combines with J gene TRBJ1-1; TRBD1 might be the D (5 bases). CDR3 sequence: CASSYQGGNTEAFF. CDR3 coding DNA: TGTGCCAGCAGTTACCAGGGAGGGAACACTGAAGCTTTCTTT.